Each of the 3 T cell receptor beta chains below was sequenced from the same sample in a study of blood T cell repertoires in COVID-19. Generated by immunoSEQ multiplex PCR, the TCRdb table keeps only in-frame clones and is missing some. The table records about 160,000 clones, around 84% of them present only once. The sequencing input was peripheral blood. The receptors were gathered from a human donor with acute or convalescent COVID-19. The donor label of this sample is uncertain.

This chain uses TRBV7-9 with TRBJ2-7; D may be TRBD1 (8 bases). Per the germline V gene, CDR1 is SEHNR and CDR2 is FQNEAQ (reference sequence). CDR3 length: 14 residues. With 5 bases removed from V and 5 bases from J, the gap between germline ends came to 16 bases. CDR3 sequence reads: CASSTPQGGNEQYF. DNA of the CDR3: TGTGCCAGCAGCACCCCACAGGGGGGGAACGAGCAGTACTTC.

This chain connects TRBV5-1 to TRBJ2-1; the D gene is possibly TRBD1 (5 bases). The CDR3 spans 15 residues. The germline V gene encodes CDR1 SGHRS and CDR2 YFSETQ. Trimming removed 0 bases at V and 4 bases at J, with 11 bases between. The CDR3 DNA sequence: TGCGCCAGCAGCTTGGAAGGGGTGTCTTACAATGAGCAGTTCTTC. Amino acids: CASSLEGVSYNEQFF.

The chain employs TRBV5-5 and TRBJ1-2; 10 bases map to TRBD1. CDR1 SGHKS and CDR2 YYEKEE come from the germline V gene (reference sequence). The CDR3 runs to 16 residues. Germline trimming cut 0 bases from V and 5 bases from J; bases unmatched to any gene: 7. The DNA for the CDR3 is TGTGCCAGCAGCTTGGCCGGGACAGGGGTCGGATATGGCTACACCTTC. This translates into CASSLAGTGVGYGYTF.